This TCR beta chain comes out of a study of post-analysis software for immune sequencing data. Findings and limits, study-wide: For normalized Chao1 diversity, multiple sclerosis patients scored significantly lower than controls did. Samples sharing a preparation batch grouped tightly together when assessed by F measure. TRBV segments more frequent in patients than in controls numbered several and included TRBV5-6, TRBV5-1 and TRBV20-1.

Germline V CDR1 and CDR2: SEHNR, FQNEAQ (reference sequence). The length of the CDR3 is 13 residues. The TCR beta cDNA libraries contained unique molecular identifiers. TCRdb re-analysed the PCR reads in MiXCR, keeping a single row per CDR3 protein. Among fewer than 600,000 distinct CDR3 sequences, around 40% were seen once, and the ten largest hold around 10%. About this clonotype itself: Antigen unknown.

The TCR originated in a girl between 10 and 17 years old with multiple sclerosis. V is TRBV7-9 and J is TRBJ2-5; 7 bases agree with TRBD2. The J call is in doubt because the DNA end fits TRBJ2-7 better. The specimen was blood. The chain's CDR3 is CASSAGLEYEQYF. Written as DNA, the CDR3 is TGTGCCAGCAGCGCCGGACTAGAATACGAGCAGTACTTC.